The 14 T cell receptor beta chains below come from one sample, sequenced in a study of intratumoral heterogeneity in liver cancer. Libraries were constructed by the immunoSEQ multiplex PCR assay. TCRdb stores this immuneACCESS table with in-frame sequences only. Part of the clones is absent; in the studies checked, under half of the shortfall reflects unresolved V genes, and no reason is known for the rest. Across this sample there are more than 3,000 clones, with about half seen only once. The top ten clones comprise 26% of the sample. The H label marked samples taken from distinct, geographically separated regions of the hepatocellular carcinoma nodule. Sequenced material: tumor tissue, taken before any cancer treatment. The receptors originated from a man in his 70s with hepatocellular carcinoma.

The CDR3 nucleotides read TGTGCCAGCAGTTACTCGAGACTAGCGGGGGGACACGAAGAGACCCAGTACTTC. It encodes CASSYSRLAGGHEETQYF. The chain couples TRBV6-2 or TRBV6-3 to TRBJ2-5; the match to TRBD2 covers 13 bases. This CDR3 has 18 amino acids. CDR1 and CDR2 (germline): MNHEY, SVGEGT. With V trimmed by 0 bases and J by 3 bases, 7 bases remained unmatched.

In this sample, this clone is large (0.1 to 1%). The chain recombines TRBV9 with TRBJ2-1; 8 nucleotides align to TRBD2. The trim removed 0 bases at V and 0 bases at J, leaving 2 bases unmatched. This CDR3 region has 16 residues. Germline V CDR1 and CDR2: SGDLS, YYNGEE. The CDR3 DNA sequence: TGTGCCAGCAGCGTAGGCGGGGGGAGCTCCTACAATGAGCAGTTCTTC. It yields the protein CASSVGGGSSYNEQFF.

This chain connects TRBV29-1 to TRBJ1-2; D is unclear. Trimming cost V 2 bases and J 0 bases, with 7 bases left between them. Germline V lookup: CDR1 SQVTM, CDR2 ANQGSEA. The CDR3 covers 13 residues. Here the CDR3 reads CSVEWAANYGYTF. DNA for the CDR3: TGCAGCGTTGAATGGGCAGCTAACTATGGCTACACCTTC.

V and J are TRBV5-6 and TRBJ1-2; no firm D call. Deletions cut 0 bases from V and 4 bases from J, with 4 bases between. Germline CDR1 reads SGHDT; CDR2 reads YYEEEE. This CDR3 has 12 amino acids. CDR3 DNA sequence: TGTGCCAGCAGCTTGGTACGCTATGGCTACACCTTC. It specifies CASSLVRYGYTF.

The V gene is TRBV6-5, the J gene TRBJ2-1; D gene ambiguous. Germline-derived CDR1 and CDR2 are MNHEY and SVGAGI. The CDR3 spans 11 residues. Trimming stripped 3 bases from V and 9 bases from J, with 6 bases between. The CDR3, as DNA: TGTGCCAGCAGTTATGGCCGTGAGCAGTTCTTC. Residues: CASSYGREQFF.

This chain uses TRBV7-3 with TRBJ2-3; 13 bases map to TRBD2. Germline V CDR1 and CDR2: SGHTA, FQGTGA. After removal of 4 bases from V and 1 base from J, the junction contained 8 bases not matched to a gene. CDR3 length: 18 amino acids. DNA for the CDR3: TGTGCCAGCAGCTCCCGGACTAGCGGGGGTTTCGGCACAGATACGCAGTATTTT. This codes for CASSSRTSGGFGTDTQYF.

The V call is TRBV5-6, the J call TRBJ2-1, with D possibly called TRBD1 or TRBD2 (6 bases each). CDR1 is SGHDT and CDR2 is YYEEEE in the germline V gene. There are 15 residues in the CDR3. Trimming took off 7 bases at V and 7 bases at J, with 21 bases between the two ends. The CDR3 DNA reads TGTGCCAGCGTCTCTGGGGGGCAGGGGAGTAATGAGCAGTTCTTC. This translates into CASVSGGQGSNEQFF.

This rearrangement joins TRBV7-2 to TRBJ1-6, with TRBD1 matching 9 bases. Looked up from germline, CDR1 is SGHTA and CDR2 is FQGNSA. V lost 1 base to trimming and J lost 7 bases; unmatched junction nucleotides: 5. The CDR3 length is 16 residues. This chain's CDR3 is CASSLGTGQGNSPLHF. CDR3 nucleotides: TGTGCCAGCAGCTTAGGGACGGGACAGGGAAATTCACCCCTCCACTTT.

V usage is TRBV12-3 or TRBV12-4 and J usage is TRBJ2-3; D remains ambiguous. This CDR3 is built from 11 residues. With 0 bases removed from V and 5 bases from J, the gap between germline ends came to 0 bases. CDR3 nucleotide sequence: TGTGCCAGCAGTTTAGCAGATACGCAGTATTTT. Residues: CASSLADTQYF.

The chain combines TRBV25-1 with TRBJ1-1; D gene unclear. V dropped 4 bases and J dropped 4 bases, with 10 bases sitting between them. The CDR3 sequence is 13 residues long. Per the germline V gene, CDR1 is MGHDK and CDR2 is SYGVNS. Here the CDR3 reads CASSGFVGTEAFF. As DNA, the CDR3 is TGTGCCAGCAGTGGCTTTGTTGGCACTGAAGCTTTCTTT.

The CDR3 nucleotides are TGTGCCAGCACTTCGCCCCAGCGGGGGGGCCACATTCAGTACTTC. Amino acid sequence: CASTSPQRGGHIQYF. V gene TRBV6-5 combines with J gene TRBJ2-4; 10 bases agree with TRBD2. V was pared by 7 bases and J by 8 bases, with 11 bases of the junction left unmatched. CDR1 MNHEY and CDR2 SVGAGI come from the germline V gene. The CDR3 totals 15 residues.

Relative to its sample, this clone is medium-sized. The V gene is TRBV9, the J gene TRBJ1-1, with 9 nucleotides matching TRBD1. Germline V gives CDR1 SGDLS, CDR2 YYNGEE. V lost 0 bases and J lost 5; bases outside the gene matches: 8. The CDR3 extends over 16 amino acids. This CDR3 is CASSVARTGVETEAFF. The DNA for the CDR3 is TGTGCCAGCAGCGTAGCTCGGACAGGGGTAGAAACTGAAGCTTTCTTT. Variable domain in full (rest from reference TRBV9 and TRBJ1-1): DSGVTQTPKHLITATGQRVTLRCSPRSGDLSVYWYQQSLDQGLQFLIQYYNGEERAKGNILERFSAQQFPDLHSELNLSSLELGDSALYFCASSVARTGVETEAFFGQGTRLTVV.

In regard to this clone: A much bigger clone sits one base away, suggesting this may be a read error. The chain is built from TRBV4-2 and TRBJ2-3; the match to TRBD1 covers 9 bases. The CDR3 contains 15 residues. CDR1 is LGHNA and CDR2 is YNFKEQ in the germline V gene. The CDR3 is CASSQLGQGTGTQYF. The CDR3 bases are TGTGCCAGCAGCCAACTGGGACAGGGAACAGGTACGCAGTATTTT.

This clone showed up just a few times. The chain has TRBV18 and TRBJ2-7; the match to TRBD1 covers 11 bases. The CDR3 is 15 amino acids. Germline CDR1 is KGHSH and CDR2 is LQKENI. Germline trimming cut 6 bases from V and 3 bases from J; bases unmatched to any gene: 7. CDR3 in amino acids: CASSRAGTGGYEQYF. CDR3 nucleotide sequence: TGTGCCAGCTCCCGGGCCGGGACAGGGGGCTACGAGCAGTACTTC.